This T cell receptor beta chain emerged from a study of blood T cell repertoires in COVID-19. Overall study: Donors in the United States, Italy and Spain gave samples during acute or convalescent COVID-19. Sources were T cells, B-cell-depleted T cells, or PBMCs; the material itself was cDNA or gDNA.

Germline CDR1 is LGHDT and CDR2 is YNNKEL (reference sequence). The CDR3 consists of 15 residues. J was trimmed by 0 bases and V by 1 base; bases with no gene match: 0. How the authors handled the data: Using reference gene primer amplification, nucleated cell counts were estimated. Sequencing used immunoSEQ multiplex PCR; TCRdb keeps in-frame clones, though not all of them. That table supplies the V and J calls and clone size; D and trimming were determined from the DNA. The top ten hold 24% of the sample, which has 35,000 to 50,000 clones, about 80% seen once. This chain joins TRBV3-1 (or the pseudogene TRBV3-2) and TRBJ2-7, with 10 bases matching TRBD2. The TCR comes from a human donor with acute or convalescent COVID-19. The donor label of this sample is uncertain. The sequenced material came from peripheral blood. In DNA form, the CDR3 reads TGTGCCAGCAGCCAAGGGACTAGCGGCTCCTACGAGCAGTACTTC. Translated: CASSQGTSGSYEQYF.